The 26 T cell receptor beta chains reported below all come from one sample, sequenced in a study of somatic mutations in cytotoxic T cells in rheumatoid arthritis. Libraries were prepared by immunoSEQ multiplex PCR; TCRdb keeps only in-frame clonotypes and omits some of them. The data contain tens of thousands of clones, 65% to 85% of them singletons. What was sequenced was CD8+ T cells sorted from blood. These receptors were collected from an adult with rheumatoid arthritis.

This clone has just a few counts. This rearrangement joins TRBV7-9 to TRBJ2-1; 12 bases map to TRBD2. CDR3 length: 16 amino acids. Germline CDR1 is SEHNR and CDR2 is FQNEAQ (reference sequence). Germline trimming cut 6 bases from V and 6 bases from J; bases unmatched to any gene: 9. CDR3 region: CASSYPTSGSPNEQFF. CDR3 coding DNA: TGTGCCAGCAGTTATCCGACTAGCGGGAGCCCCAATGAGCAGTTCTTC.

The CDR3 spells CASSQDLAGGTDTQYF. In DNA form, the CDR3 reads TGTGCCAGCAGCCAAGATCTAGCGGGGGGCACAGATACGCAGTATTTT. The V call is TRBV4-2, the J call TRBJ2-3; 10 nucleotides align to TRBD2. The V and J ends lost 0 bases and 1 base, in that order; junction bases with no gene match: 1. Germline loops: CDR1 LGHNA, CDR2 YNFKEQ. The CDR3 covers 16 residues.

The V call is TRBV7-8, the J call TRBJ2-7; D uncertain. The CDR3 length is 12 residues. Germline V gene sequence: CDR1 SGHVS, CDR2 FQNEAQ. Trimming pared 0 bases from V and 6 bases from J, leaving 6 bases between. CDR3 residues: CASSLANPEQYF. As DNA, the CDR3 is TGTGCCAGCAGCTTAGCGAACCCCGAGCAGTACTTC. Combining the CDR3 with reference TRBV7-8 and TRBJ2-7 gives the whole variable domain GAGVSQSPRYKVAKRGQDVALRCDPISGHVSLFWYQQALGQGPEFLTYFQNEAQLDKSGLPSDRFFAERPEGSVSTLKIQRTQQEDSAVYLCASSLANPEQYFGPGTRLTVT.

The CDR3: CASRGQGAEQYF. DNA for the CDR3: TGTGCCAGCAGGGGCCAGGGGGCCGAGCAGTACTTC. The genes are TRBV11-2 and TRBJ2-7; 8 bases align to TRBD1. The germline V gene encodes CDR1 SGHAT and CDR2 FQNNGV. The trim removed 6 bases at V and 6 bases at J, leaving 4 bases unmatched. CDR3 length equals 12 residues.

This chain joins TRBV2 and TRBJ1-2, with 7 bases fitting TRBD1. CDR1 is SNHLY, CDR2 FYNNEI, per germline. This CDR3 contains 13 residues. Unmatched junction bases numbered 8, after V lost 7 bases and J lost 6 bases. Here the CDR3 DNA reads TGTGCCAGCATCAAGGGACAGTCTGATGGCTACACCTTC. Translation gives CASIKGQSDGYTF.

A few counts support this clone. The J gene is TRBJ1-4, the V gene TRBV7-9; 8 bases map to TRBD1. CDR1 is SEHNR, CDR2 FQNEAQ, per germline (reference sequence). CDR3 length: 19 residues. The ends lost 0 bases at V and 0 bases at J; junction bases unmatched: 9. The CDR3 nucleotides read TGTGCCAGCAGCTTAGCGGTTTCCAGGGGGCCTGCAACTAATGAAAAACTGTTTTTT. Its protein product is CASSLAVSRGPATNEKLFF.

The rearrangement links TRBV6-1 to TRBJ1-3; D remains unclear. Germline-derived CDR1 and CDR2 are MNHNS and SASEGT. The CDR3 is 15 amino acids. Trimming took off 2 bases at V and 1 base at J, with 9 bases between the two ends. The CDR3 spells CASSERRYSGNTIYF. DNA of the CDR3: TGTGCCAGCAGTGAAAGGAGATATTCTGGAAACACCATATATTTT.

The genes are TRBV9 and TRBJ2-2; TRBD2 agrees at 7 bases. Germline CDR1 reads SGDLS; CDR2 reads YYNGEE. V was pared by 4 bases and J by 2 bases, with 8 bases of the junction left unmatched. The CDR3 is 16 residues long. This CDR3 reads CASSPRLTSNTGELFF. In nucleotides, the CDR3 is TGTGCCAGCAGCCCCCGTTTGACTAGCAACACCGGGGAGCTGTTTTTT.

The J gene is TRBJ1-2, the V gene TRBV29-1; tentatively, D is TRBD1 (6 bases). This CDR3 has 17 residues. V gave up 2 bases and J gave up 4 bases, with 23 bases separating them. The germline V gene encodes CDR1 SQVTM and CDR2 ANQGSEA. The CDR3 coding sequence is TGCAGCGTTGAATCGCCCGGGGGCGAACAGGGCCCCTATGGCTACACCTTC. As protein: CSVESPGGEQGPYGYTF.

CDR3: CASTTFSSTGDQPQHF. The CDR3 DNA reads TGTGCCAGTACCACTTTCTCTTCGACAGGGGATCAGCCCCAGCATTTT. The chain joins TRBV19 to TRBJ1-5; 8 bases fit TRBD1. Per the germline V gene, CDR1 is LNHDA and CDR2 is SQIVND (reference sequence). J gave up 5 bases and V 7 bases, and 13 bases lay outside the gene matches. The CDR3 runs to 16 residues. The whole variable domain, filled in from reference TRBV19 and TRBJ1-5, reads DGGITQSPKYLFRKEGQNVTLSCEQNLNHDAMYWYRQDPGQGLRLIYYSQIVNDFQKGDIAEGYSVSREKKESFPLTVTSAQKNPTAFYLCASTTFSSTGDQPQHFGDGTRLSIL.

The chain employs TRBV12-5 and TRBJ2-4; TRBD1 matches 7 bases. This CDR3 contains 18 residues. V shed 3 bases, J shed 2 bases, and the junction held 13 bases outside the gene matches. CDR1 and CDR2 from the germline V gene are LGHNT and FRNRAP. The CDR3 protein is CASGFKPGDSRTKNIQYF. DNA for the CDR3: TGTGCTAGTGGTTTTAAACCCGGGGACAGCCGGACCAAAAACATTCAGTACTTC.

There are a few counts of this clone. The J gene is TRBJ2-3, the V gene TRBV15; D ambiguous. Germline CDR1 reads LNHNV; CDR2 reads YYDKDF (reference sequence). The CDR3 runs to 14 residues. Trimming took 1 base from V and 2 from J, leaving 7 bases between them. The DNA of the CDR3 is TGTGCCACCAGCAGAGTGGAGTCCACAGATACGCAGTATTTT. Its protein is CATSRVESTDTQYF.

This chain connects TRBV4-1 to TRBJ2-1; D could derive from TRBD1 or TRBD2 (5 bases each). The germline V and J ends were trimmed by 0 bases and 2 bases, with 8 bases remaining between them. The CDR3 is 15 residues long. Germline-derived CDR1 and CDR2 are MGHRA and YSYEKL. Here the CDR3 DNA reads TGCGCCAGCAGCCAAGAAACGGGGCCCTACAATGAGCAGTTCTTC. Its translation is CASSQETGPYNEQFF.

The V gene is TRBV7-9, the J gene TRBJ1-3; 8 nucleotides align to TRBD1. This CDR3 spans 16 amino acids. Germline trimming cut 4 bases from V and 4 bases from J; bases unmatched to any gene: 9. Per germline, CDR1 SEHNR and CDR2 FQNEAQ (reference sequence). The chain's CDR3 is CASSSHRTGFGNTIYF. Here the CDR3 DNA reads TGTGCCAGCAGCTCGCACAGGACAGGGTTCGGAAACACCATATATTTT.

In nucleotides, the CDR3 is TGTGCCAGCAGCTTGGTACAGGGTGCGGACGAGCAGTACTTC. Translating gives CASSLVQGADEQYF. The chain uses TRBV5-6 and TRBJ2-7; D may be TRBD1 (6 bases). The CDR3 is 14 amino acids. Deletions cut 0 bases from V and 5 bases from J, with 12 bases between. From germline, CDR1 is SGHDT and CDR2 YYEEEE.

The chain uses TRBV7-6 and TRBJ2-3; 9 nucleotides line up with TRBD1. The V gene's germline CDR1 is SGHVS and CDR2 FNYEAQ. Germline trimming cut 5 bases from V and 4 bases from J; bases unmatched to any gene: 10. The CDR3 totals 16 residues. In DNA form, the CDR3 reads TGTGCCAGCAGCCCCCGACGGGACAGGGTAGCAGATACGCAGTATTTT. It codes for CASSPRRDRVADTQYF.

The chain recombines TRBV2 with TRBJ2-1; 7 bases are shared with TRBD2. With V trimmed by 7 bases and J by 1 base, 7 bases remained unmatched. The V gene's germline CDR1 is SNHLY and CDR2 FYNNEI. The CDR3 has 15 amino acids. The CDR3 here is CASNEGRESYNEQFF. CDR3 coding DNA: TGTGCCAGCAACGAAGGGCGGGAGTCCTACAATGAGCAGTTCTTC.

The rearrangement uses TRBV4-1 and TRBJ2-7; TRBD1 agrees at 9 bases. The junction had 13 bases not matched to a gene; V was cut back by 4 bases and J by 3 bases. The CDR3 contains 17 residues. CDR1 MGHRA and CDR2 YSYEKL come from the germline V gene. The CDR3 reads CASSPGQGGLGHYEQYF. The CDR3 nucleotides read TGCGCCAGCAGCCCGGGACAGGGTGGGTTGGGCCACTACGAGCAGTACTTC.

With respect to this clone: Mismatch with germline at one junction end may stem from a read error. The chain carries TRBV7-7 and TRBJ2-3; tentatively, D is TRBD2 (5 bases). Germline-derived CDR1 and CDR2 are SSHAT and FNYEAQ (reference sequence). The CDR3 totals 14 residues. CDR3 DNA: TGTGCTAGCAGCCGAAGAGTTGAGGGAGATACGCAGTATTTT. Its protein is CASSRRVEGDTQYF. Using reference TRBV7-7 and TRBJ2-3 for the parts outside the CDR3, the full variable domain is GAGVSQSPRYKVTKRGQDVTLRCDPISSHATLYWYQQALGQGPEFLTYFNYEAQPDKSGLPSDRFSAERPEGSISTLTIQRTEQRDSAMYRCASSRRVEGDTQYFGPGTRLTVL.

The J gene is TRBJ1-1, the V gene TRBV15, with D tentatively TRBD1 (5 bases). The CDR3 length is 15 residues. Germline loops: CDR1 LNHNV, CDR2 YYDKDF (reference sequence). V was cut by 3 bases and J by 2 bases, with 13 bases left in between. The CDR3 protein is CATSRRQRGNTEAFF. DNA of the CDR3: TGTGCCACCAGCAGGAGACAGCGGGGAAACACTGAAGCTTTCTTT.

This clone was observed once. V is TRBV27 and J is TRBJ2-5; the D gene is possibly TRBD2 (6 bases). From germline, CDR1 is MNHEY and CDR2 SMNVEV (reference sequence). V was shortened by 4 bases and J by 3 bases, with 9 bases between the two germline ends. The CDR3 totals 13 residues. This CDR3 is CASSSAGKETQYF. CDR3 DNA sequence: TGTGCCAGCAGTTCTGCGGGAAAAGAGACCCAGTACTTC.

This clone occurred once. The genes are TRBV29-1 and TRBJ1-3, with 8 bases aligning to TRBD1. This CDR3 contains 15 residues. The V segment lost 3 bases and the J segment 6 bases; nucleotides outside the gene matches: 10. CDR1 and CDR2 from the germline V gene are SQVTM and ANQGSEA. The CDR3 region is CSVDPRGQGENTIYF. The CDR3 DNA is TGCAGCGTTGATCCTCGAGGACAGGGAGAAAACACCATATATTTT.

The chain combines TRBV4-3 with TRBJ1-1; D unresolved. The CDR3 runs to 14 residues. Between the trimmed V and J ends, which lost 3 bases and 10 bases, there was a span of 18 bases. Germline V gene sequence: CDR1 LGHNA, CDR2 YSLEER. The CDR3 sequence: CASSQARFGSAAFF. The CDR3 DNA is TGCGCCAGCAGCCAGGCCCGGTTCGGGAGTGCAGCTTTCTTT.

DNA for the CDR3: TGTGCCAGTAGCTCCTCAATGAACACTGAAGCTTTCTTT. Translated: CASSSSMNTEAFF. The chain links TRBV19 to TRBJ1-1; no clear D. CDR1 and CDR2 from the germline V gene are LNHDA and SQIVND (reference sequence). V was shortened by 6 bases and J by 0 bases, with 8 bases between the two germline ends. The CDR3 runs 13 residues. The variable domain in full, completed from reference TRBV19 and TRBJ1-1, reads DGGITQSPKYLFRKEGQNVTLSCEQNLNHDAMYWYRQDPGQGLRLIYYSQIVNDFQKGDIAEGYSVSREKKESFPLTVTSAQKNPTAFYLCASSSSMNTEAFFGQGTRLTVV.

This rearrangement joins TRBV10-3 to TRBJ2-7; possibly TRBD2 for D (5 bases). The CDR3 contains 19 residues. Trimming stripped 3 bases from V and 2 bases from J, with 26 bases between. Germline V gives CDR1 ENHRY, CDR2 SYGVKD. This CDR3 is CAISDTAAGGERLPYEQYF. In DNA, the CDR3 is TGTGCCATCAGTGACACTGCGGCGGGCGGAGAGAGATTGCCCTACGAGCAGTACTTC.

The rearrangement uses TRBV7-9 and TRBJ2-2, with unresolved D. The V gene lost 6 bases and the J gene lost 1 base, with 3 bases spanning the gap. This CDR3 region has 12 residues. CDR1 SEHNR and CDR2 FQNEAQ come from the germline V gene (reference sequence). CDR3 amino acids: CASSGNTGELFF. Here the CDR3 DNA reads TGTGCCAGCAGTGGGAACACCGGGGAGCTGTTTTTT. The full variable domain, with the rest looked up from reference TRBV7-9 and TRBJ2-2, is DTGVSQNPRHKITKRGQNVTFRCDPISEHNRLYWYRQTLGQGPEFLTYFQNEAQLEKSRLLSDRFSAERPKGSFSTLEIQRTEQGDSAMYLCASSGNTGELFFGEGSRLTVL.